These 10 T cell receptor beta chains were sequenced from one sample in a study of tumor-infiltrating lymphocytes in primary liver carcinoma. Blood RNA was derived from unsorted whole blood, and germline DNA was extracted too. Starting from about 0.5 ug of total RNA, TCR beta cDNA was produced with a primer in the constant region. The TCR beta library was amplified through three nested multiplex PCR rounds in a modified ARM-PCR procedure. The first two PCR rounds used TRBV1-TRBV30 forward primers with a C-beta reverse primer, approximately 11 cycles each. Using its own MiXCR run on the multiplex PCR reads, TCRdb lists one record per CDR3 protein. The sample has hundreds of thousands of distinct CDR3 sequences, nearly 60% seen once. The sequencing sample was made of peripheral blood. The receptors shown here come from a woman aged 30 to 39 with primary liver carcinoma and hepatitis B virus infection.

The chain's CDR3 is CASSLGLARGAEQFF. The DNA of the CDR3 is TGTGCCAGCAGTTTGGGGCTAGCCCGAGGGGCTGAGCAGTTCTTC. This sequence joins TRBV12-3 or TRBV12-4 and TRBJ2-1; TRBD1 or TRBD2 may be the D gene (5 bases each). V shed 3 bases and J shed 9 bases, with 18 bases lying between them. The CDR3 covers 15 residues.

Many counts were recorded for this clonotype. The rearrangement uses TRBV29-1 and TRBJ2-1, with D tentatively TRBD2 (5 bases). The CDR3 is made up of 13 amino acids. Trimming pared 4 bases from V and 6 bases from J, leaving 13 bases between. The germline V gene has CDR1 SQVTM and CDR2 ANQGSEA. In DNA form, the CDR3 reads TGCAGCGTTGGAGGTACTAGACCCAATGAGCAGTTCTTC. As protein: CSVGGTRPNEQFF.

The chain combines TRBV30 with TRBJ2-7; 9 nucleotides agree with TRBD2. Germline V lookup: CDR1 GTSNPN, CDR2 SVGIG (reference sequence). The trim removed 8 bases at V and 0 bases at J, leaving 20 bases unmatched. The CDR3 sequence is 18 residues long. The CDR3 bases are TGTGCCAGCCAATCCTCTAGCGGGGCGCGTACAACCTCCTACGAGCAGTACTTC. Translating gives CASQSSSGARTTSYEQYF. The variable domain in full, completed from reference TRBV30 and TRBJ2-7, reads SQTIHQWPATLVQPVGSPLSLECTVEGTSNPNLYWYRQAAGRGLQLLFYSVGIGQISSEVPQNLSASRPQDRQFILSSKKLLLSDSGFYLCASQSSSGARTTSYEQYFGPGTRLTVT.

This clonotype came up a few times. This chain connects TRBV5-5 to TRBJ1-1; a possible D gene is TRBD1 (5 bases). The CDR3 is 19 amino acids. With 2 bases removed from V and 1 base from J, the gap between germline ends came to 24 bases. CDR1 and CDR2 from the germline V gene are SGHKS and YYEKEE (reference sequence). The CDR3 DNA is TGTGCCAGCAGCTTTGGGTGGGCGTTTAGGAAGACAGCGAACACTGAAGCTTTCTTT. Translating gives CASSFGWAFRKTANTEAFF.

The genes are TRBV6-6 and TRBJ2-7, with 7 bases that match TRBD1. With 6 bases clipped from V and 10 bases from J, the junction kept 18 bases outside the gene matches. The CDR3 covers 15 residues. Germline CDR1 MNHNY, CDR2 SVGAGI (reference sequence). In DNA, the CDR3 is TGTGCCAGCAGACCCCCGACAGGGAGTTCAGGCGATCAGTACTTC. This translates into CASRPPTGSSGDQYF.

About this clonotype itself: Just one base apart from a much larger clone, this may be a read error. The CDR3 here is CASSYSPWTNTGELFF. The CDR3 DNA reads TGTGCCAGCAGTTACTCGCCTTGGACGAACACCGGGGAGCTGTTTTTT. V usage is TRBV6-2 or TRBV6-3 and J usage is TRBJ2-2, with D uncertain. This CDR3 spans 16 amino acids. V gave up 0 bases and J gave up 0 bases, with 8 bases separating them. The V gene's germline CDR1 is MNHEY and CDR2 SVGEGT.

Worth noting for this clonotype: It may be a read error: a sequence one base away is much more abundant. The CDR3 carries no conserved terminal phenylalanine or tryptophan, so it likely arises from a read error. The chain has TRBV11-2 and TRBJ2-2; tentatively, D is TRBD1 (5 bases). Germline V CDR1 and CDR2: SGHAT, FQNNGV. The CDR3 runs to 16 residues. V lost 7 bases, J lost 6 bases, and 21 bases lay in between. Written as DNA, the CDR3 is TGTGCCAGCAAGCTTAGCAGGGATGGTGGTGCCGGGGAGCTGTTTCTT. Amino acids: CASKLSRDGGAGELFL.

In the case of this clonotype: A much larger clone differs from this one at a single base, so this may be a read error. The chain has TRBV29-1 and TRBJ2-1; D uncertain. From germline, CDR1 is SQVTM and CDR2 ANQGSEA. The CDR3 is 13 residues long. CDR3 in amino acids: CTVRSSSYNEQFF. In nucleotides, the CDR3 is TGCACCGTACGCTCTTCATCCTACAATGAGCAGTTCTTC.

A note on this clonotype: One base away lies a much larger clone, so this may be a sequencing read error. This chain joins TRBV10-3 and TRBJ2-5; the D gene is possibly TRBD1 (6 bases). Germline lookup yields CDR1 ENHRY and CDR2 SYGVKD. V was cut by 1 base and J by 5 bases, with 14 bases left in between. The CDR3 runs to 15 residues. CDR3 residues: CAISELFGQGETQYF. CDR3 in DNA: TGTGCCATCAGTGAGTTGTTCGGGCAGGGGGAGACCCAGTACTTC.

This sequence joins TRBV6-1 and TRBJ2-7, with D possibly being TRBD1 (6 bases). The CDR3 is 13 residues long. Trimming removed 4 bases at V and 0 bases at J, with 7 bases between. Germline CDR1 reads MNHNS; CDR2 reads SASEGT. CDR3 DNA sequence: TGTGCCAGCAGTGGACAGGCCTCCTACGAGCAGTACTTC. Translated: CASSGQASYEQYF.